A single sample is the source of the 22 T cell receptor beta chains below, sequenced in a study of T cell responses to AZD1222 COVID-19 vaccine. The repertoire was sequenced with immunoSEQ multiplex PCR; TCRdb's copy has only in-frame clones and lacks some. The data hold some 54,000 clones, with about 89% observed a single time. Source: peripheral blood, taken on day 0 of AZD1222 vaccination. These receptors were collected from an adult in good health.

This clone was seen a few times. V and J are TRBV18 and TRBJ1-1; D gene ambiguous. The CDR3 loop spans 13 amino acids. CDR1 KGHSH and CDR2 LQKENI come from the germline V gene. Trimming took off 2 bases at V and 4 bases at J, with 8 bases between the two ends. The CDR3 reads CASSPSQSTEAFF. The DNA for the CDR3 is TGTGCCAGCTCACCATCTCAAAGCACTGAAGCTTTCTTT.

The rearrangement uses TRBV19 and TRBJ1-1, with a possible D match to TRBD1 (6 bases). V was clipped by 5 bases and J by 4 bases, with 20 bases between them. Germline V CDR1 and CDR2: LNHDA, SQIVND (reference sequence). The CDR3 contains 16 residues. The CDR3: CASSAGPRGRGTEAFF. In nucleotides, the CDR3 is TGTGCCAGTAGTGCCGGCCCCAGGGGCCGGGGCACTGAAGCTTTCTTT.

The chain uses TRBV28 and TRBJ1-5; no firm D call. The V and J ends lost 2 bases and 6 bases respectively, with 8 bases between them. The CDR3 loop spans 13 amino acids. CDR1 is MDHEN, CDR2 SYDVKM, per germline. CDR3 sequence (DNA): TGTGCCAGCAGTTTACTTGGGGTTCAGCCCCAGCATTTT. This sequence encodes CASSLLGVQPQHF.

This chain uses TRBV5-8 with TRBJ2-2; 10 positions agree with TRBD1. Germline V gene data show CDR1 as SGHTS and CDR2 as YDEGEE. CDR3 length: 16 amino acids. With 4 bases clipped from V and 3 bases from J, the junction kept 6 bases outside the gene matches. For the CDR3, the DNA is TGTGCCAGCAGCCCCGGGACAGGGGTATACACCGGGGAGCTGTTTTTT. As protein: CASSPGTGVYTGELFF.

This chain joins TRBV27 and TRBJ1-5; D is possibly TRBD1 (6 bases). Looked up from germline, CDR1 is MNHEY and CDR2 is SMNVEV (reference sequence). V lost 8 bases and J lost 3, with 14 bases in between. The CDR3 has 14 amino acids. The CDR3 sequence is CASASQGPNQPQHF. CDR3 in DNA: TGTGCCAGCGCTTCACAGGGACCCAATCAGCCCCAGCATTTT.

V and J are TRBV5-1 and TRBJ1-2, with a possible D match to TRBD1 (5 bases). Between the trimmed V and J ends, which lost 4 bases and 0 bases, there was a span of 16 bases. Germline CDR1 is SGHRS and CDR2 is YFSETQ. The CDR3 is 16 residues long. The DNA of the CDR3 is TGCGCCAGCAGCCCAGGGACCTTTACCACTAACTATGGCTACACCTTC. Protein sequence: CASSPGTFTTNYGYTF.

The rearrangement links TRBV12-3 or TRBV12-4 to TRBJ2-4; 7 bases line up with TRBD2. This CDR3 is 13 amino acids long. J lost 8 bases, V lost 3 bases, and 4 bases had no gene match. The CDR3, as DNA: TGTGCCAGCAGTTTGGGAGGGTCAGACATTCAGTACTTC. This sequence encodes CASSLGGSDIQYF.

The sample holds a few counts of this clone. The chain links TRBV5-1 to TRBJ1-2, with D perhaps matching TRBD1 (5 bases). Trimming pared 5 bases from V and 7 bases from J, leaving 12 bases between. Germline CDR1 and CDR2: SGHRS and YFSETQ. The CDR3 covers 12 residues. The CDR3 sequence: CASSTGDLGYTF. The DNA for the CDR3 is TGCGCCAGCAGTACAGGTGATCTTGGCTACACCTTC.

The chain links TRBV2 to TRBJ2-1, with D hard to call. The CDR3 has 11 residues. V was shortened by 6 bases and J by 4 bases, with 4 bases between the two germline ends. Germline V gene data show CDR1 as SNHLY and CDR2 as FYNNEI. This chain's CDR3 is CASSSYNEQFF. CDR3 nucleotides: TGTGCCAGCAGCTCTTACAATGAGCAGTTCTTC.

This clone showed up just once. At one end the junction does not follow the germline gene, possibly because of a read error. DNA of the CDR3: TGTGCCAGCCGCCAAGGGGGTTCACGAGCTTTCTTT. This gives the protein CASRQGGSRAFF. The rearrangement links TRBV3-1 (or the pseudogene TRBV3-2) to TRBJ1-1, with D tentatively TRBD1 (6 bases). The CDR3 length is 12 residues. Per the germline V gene, CDR1 is LGHDT and CDR2 is YNNKEL (reference sequence).

This clone was counted only a few times. This chain joins TRBV13 and TRBJ2-2; D is uncertain. The CDR3 covers 11 residues. V lost 6 bases, J lost 3 bases, and 2 bases lay in between. CDR1 and CDR2 from the germline V gene are PRHDT and FYEKMQ (reference sequence). The CDR3 region has the DNA TGTGCCAGCAGGCACACCGGGGAGCTGTTTTTT. Translated: CASRHTGELFF. Drawing the rest from reference TRBV13 and TRBJ2-2, the complete variable domain is AAGVIQSPRHLIKEKRETATLKCYPIPRHDTVYWYQQGPGQDPQFLISFYEKMQSDKGSIPDRFSAQQFSDYHSELNMSSLELGDSALYFCASRHTGELFFGEGSRLTVL.

The chain joins TRBV28 to TRBJ1-5, with a tentative D call TRBD1 (5 bases). V was shortened by 6 bases and J by 6 bases, with 15 bases between the two germline ends. The CDR3 spans 14 residues. Germline lookup yields CDR1 MDHEN and CDR2 SYDVKM. CDR3 DNA: TGTGCCAGCAGCCCTCTCAGGGTCCCTCAGCCCCAGCATTTT. This encodes CASSPLRVPQPQHF.

The chain recombines TRBV6-1 with TRBJ1-2; D remains ambiguous. In germline, CDR1 is MNHNS, CDR2 SASEGT. The ends were cut back, 1 base at V and 8 bases at J, with 8 bases in the middle. The CDR3 covers 12 residues. For the CDR3, the DNA is TGTGCCAGCAGTGAAGTTCGGAGGGGCTACACCTTC. It is translated as CASSEVRRGYTF.

V is TRBV5-8 and J is TRBJ1-5, with TRBD1 matching 9 bases. The CDR3 is made up of 18 amino acids. V was pared by 3 bases and J by 1 base, with 11 bases of the junction left unmatched. The V gene's germline CDR1 is SGHTS and CDR2 YDEGEE. The CDR3 coding sequence is TGTGCCAGCAGCTCGCCGGGACAGGGCGACGGGAGCAATCAGCCCCAGCATTTT. Encoded protein: CASSSPGQGDGSNQPQHF.

The J gene is TRBJ1-6, the V gene TRBV3-1 (or the pseudogene TRBV3-2), with 7 bases lining up with TRBD1. Germline V gene data show CDR1 as LGHDT and CDR2 as YNNKEL (reference sequence). The CDR3 spans 13 residues. V lost 3 bases, J lost 13 bases, and 6 bases stayed unmatched. The CDR3 region is CASSHYDREPLHF. The CDR3 DNA reads as TGTGCCAGCAGCCACTATGACAGGGAGCCCCTCCACTTT.

The chain combines TRBV3-1 (or the pseudogene TRBV3-2) with TRBJ2-7, with TRBD1 identical over 8 bases. Unmatched junction bases numbered 6, after V lost 2 bases and J lost 3 bases. The germline V gene encodes CDR1 LGHDT and CDR2 YNNKEL (reference sequence). The CDR3 runs to 15 residues. The CDR3 nucleotides are TGTGCCAGCAGCCAACCGGGACAGGTATTCTACGAGCAGTACTTC. It encodes CASSQPGQVFYEQYF.

With respect to this clone: Relative to the germline gene, one junction end is altered; a read error may explain this. The genes are TRBV7-6 and TRBJ1-4; D call uncertain. CDR1 and CDR2 (germline): SGHVS, FNYEAQ. This CDR3 contains 14 residues. Here the CDR3 reads CASSLGPTTEKLFF. Written as DNA, the CDR3 is TGTGCCAGCAGCTTAGGGCCCACTACTGAAAAACTGTTTTTT.

V is TRBV28 and J is TRBJ1-2; D gene unclear. The CDR3 covers 14 residues. Trimming pared 5 bases from V and 7 bases from J, leaving 17 bases between. Germline CDR1 reads MDHEN; CDR2 reads SYDVKM. The CDR3 sequence: CASSPLFELGGYTF. The CDR3 DNA follows: TGTGCCAGCAGTCCCCTCTTCGAATTGGGTGGCTACACCTTC.

V gene TRBV27 combines with J gene TRBJ1-1; D is uncertain. The V end lost 9 bases, the J end lost 4 bases, and 15 bases lay between the germline ends. Germline lookup yields CDR1 MNHEY and CDR2 SMNVEV (reference sequence). The CDR3 has 13 residues. CDR3 DNA: TGTGCCAGTCGGAGTTATGTTGGCACTGAAGCTTTCTTT. Protein product: CASRSYVGTEAFF.

The table lists this clone with a count of one. The chain recombines TRBV19 with TRBJ2-7; 9 nucleotides align to TRBD1. The ends lost 10 bases at V and 2 bases at J; junction bases unmatched: 9. This CDR3 contains 14 residues. Per the germline V gene, CDR1 is LNHDA and CDR2 is SQIVND (reference sequence). For the CDR3, the DNA is TGTGCCACCGCAACAGGGGGCCCTACCTACGAGCAGTACTTC. As protein: CATATGGPTYEQYF.

J is TRBJ1-1 and V is TRBV6-5, with 7 bases identical to TRBD1. Per germline, CDR1 MNHEY and CDR2 SVGAGI. V trimming: 4 bases; J trimming: 5 bases; junction bases outside the gene matches: 4. CDR3 size: 13 residues. The CDR3, as DNA: TGTGCCAGCAGTTTCCAGACAGGGACTGAAGCTTTCTTT. This encodes CASSFQTGTEAFF.

This chain links TRBV6-5 with TRBJ2-5; D is unresolved. Per germline, CDR1 MNHEY and CDR2 SVGAGI. The germline V and J ends were trimmed by 8 bases and 0 bases, with 13 bases remaining between them. This CDR3 spans 14 amino acids. The CDR3 loop is CASSSSPDQETQYF. In DNA form, the CDR3 reads TGTGCCAGCTCATCCAGCCCCGACCAAGAGACCCAGTACTTC.